The 10 T cell receptor beta chains below come from one sample, sequenced in a study of blood T cell repertoires in COVID-19. Data came from immunoSEQ multiplex PCR; TCRdb stores just in-frame clones and leaves some out. The sample shows about 210,000 clones, 80% to 90% of them seen only once. The source material was peripheral blood. The receptor source for this set is a woman aged 45-65 years with active or convalescent COVID-19.

CDR3 sequence (DNA): TGTGCCAGCAGCTTAGAGCGGATCAACATTCAGTACTTC. This sequence encodes CASSLERINIQYF. The chain employs TRBV7-2 and TRBJ2-4, with D possibly matching TRBD2 (5 bases). CDR1 SGHTA and CDR2 FQGNSA come from the germline V gene. Trimming left V 1 base short and J 7 bases short, with 8 bases between. The CDR3 extends over 13 amino acids.

The sample holds one count of this clone. This chain connects TRBV27 to TRBJ2-1; TRBD2 matches 7 bases. Germline trimming cut 5 bases from V and 7 bases from J; bases unmatched to any gene: 5. Looked up from germline, CDR1 is MNHEY and CDR2 is SMNVEV (reference sequence). The CDR3 totals 13 residues. The CDR3 sequence is CASSLPGGNEQFF. In DNA, the CDR3 is TGTGCCAGCAGTCTCCCGGGAGGAAATGAGCAGTTCTTC.

The V and J genes are TRBV5-4 and TRBJ1-5; 8 bases map to TRBD1. This CDR3 region has 15 residues. CDR1 is SGHNT and CDR2 is YYREEE in the germline V gene (reference sequence). Unmatched junction bases numbered 3, after V lost 0 bases and J lost 4 bases. Here the CDR3 reads CASSLGGQGNQPQHF. The CDR3 DNA is TGTGCCAGCAGCTTGGGAGGACAGGGAAATCAGCCCCAGCATTTT. Variable domain in full (rest from reference TRBV5-4 and TRBJ1-5): ETGVTQSPTHLIKTRGQQVTLRCSSQSGHNTVSWYQQALGQGPQFIFQYYREEENGRGNFPPRFSGLQFPNYSSELNVNALELDDSALYLCASSLGGQGNQPQHFGDGTRLSIL.

This clone was seen only once. The rearrangement links TRBV11-2 to TRBJ2-1; TRBD2 is a possible D gene (5 bases). Germline V gene lookup returns CDR1 SGHAT and CDR2 FQNNGV. This CDR3 is 16 amino acids long. With 1 base removed from V and 4 bases from J, the gap between germline ends came to 14 bases. In DNA, the CDR3 is TGTGCCAGCAGCTTAGGCCTAGCTATTTCATACAATGAGCAGTTCTTC. It yields the protein CASSLGLAISYNEQFF.

The chain joins TRBV12-5 to TRBJ2-3; D is perhaps TRBD2 (6 bases). The germline V and J ends were trimmed by 1 base and 7 bases, with 12 bases remaining between them. Germline-derived CDR1 and CDR2 are LGHNT and FRNRAP. This CDR3 region has 14 residues. CDR3 loop: CASGLGLVPYTQYF. For the CDR3, the DNA is TGTGCTAGTGGTTTGGGACTAGTCCCTTATACGCAGTATTTT.

The chain joins TRBV28 to TRBJ2-7; 7 nucleotides align to TRBD1. Germline trimming cut 7 bases from V and 3 bases from J; bases unmatched to any gene: 6. This CDR3 has 13 residues. Germline V gene lookup returns CDR1 MDHEN and CDR2 SYDVKM. CDR3 amino acids: CASTRTGFYEQYF. The CDR3 DNA is TGTGCCAGCACCCGGACAGGCTTCTACGAGCAGTACTTC.

The V call is TRBV5-1, the J call TRBJ2-1; perhaps TRBD2 as D (6 bases). Trimming cost V 0 bases and J 0 bases, with 10 bases left between them. The CDR3 has 16 residues. Germline V gives CDR1 SGHRS, CDR2 YFSETQ. CDR3 nucleotides: TGCGCCAGCAGCTTGGAGGCGGGAAGCTCCTACAATGAGCAGTTCTTC. Amino acids: CASSLEAGSSYNEQFF.

V and J are TRBV29-1 and TRBJ1-2; no clear D. The length of the CDR3 is 13 residues. Germline V gene data show CDR1 as SQVTM and CDR2 as ANQGSEA. Deletions cut 3 bases from V and 1 base from J, with 9 bases between. The CDR3 here is CSVDPTSNYGYTF. The DNA for the CDR3 is TGCAGCGTTGACCCGACAAGTAACTATGGCTACACCTTC.

The V and J genes are TRBV5-1 and TRBJ2-1, with TRBD2 matching over 9 bases. This CDR3 contains 15 residues. The V and J ends lost 0 bases and 5 bases, in that order; junction bases with no gene match: 3. Germline CDR1 and CDR2: SGHRS and YFSETQ. The CDR3 loop is CASSLDLAGNNEQFF. The DNA for the CDR3 is TGCGCCAGCAGCTTGGACCTAGCGGGGAACAATGAGCAGTTCTTC.

This clone was recorded once. The J gene is TRBJ1-2, the V gene TRBV15; the match to TRBD1 covers 8 bases. The germline V gene has CDR1 LNHNV and CDR2 YYDKDF (reference sequence). The J segment lost 3 bases and the V segment lost 3 bases, leaving 15 bases of the junction unmatched. The CDR3 loop spans 18 amino acids. The CDR3: CATSSDRDRYGRDYGYTF. The CDR3 nucleotides are TGTGCCACCAGCAGTGACCGGGACAGGTACGGTAGGGACTATGGCTACACCTTC. The complete variable domain, with remaining parts taken from reference TRBV15 and TRBJ1-2, reads DAMVIQNPRYQVTQFGKPVTLSCSQTLNHNVMYWYQQKSSQAPKLLFHYYDKDFNNEADTPDNFQSRRPNTSFCFLDIRSPGLGDTAMYLCATSSDRDRYGRDYGYTFGSGTRLTVV.